This TCR beta chain was documented in a study of blood T cell repertoires in COVID-19. On the study more broadly: Whether acute or convalescent, the COVID-19 samples came from the United States, Italy and Spain. PBMCs, B-cell-depleted T cells, or T cells provided the cDNA or gDNA that made up the material.

Participant ages covered about 18 to 89 years across approximately 25 US areas. Participant-given clinical history determined each cohort assignment. V was shortened by 4 bases and J by 6 bases, with 12 bases between the two germline ends. CDR1 is PRHDT and CDR2 is FYEKMQ in the germline V gene (reference sequence). The CDR3 covers 13 residues. The sample holds a few counts of this clone. Other DNA sequences from this sample encode an identical CDR3 as well. Measured with immunoSEQ multiplex PCR; TCRdb has only the in-frame clones, and not every one. The sample has around 230,000 clones, 86% seen once; the top ten hold over 3%.

The sequencing sample was made of PBMCs or T cells enriched from blood (not recorded which). This receptor was obtained from a woman in her 40s with acute COVID-19. This rearrangement joins TRBV13 to TRBJ1-1; unclear D gene. This chain's CDR3 is CASSSEVSAEAFF. For the CDR3, the DNA is TGTGCCAGCAGCTCCGAGGTGAGCGCTGAAGCTTTCTTT.